Following are 10 T cell receptor beta chains from one sample sequenced in a study of monozygotic twins with inflammatory bowel disease. One entry per CDR3 protein, without DNA, is what TCRdb gives after re-calling the 5' RACE reads. Found here are hundreds of thousands of distinct CDR3 sequences; the top ten clones hold about 2.6%. The sample consisted of blood. The receptors were sampled from a human donor with ulcerative colitis or Crohn's disease, or a healthy co-twin of an affected twin (not recorded which).

The chain employs TRBV12-3 or TRBV12-4 and TRBJ2-5; TCRdb designates TRBD2, a call that cannot be tested without DNA. The CDR3 runs to 13 residues. CDR3 in amino acids: CASSFGGEETQYF.

This chain uses TRBV7-8 with TRBJ2-2; TCRdb's D call of TRBD2 is untestable without DNA. CDR3 size: 15 residues. Germline assignment: CDR1 SGHVS and CDR2 FQNEAQ. The CDR3 reads CASSLLARGTGELFF.

This chain joins TRBV7-2 and TRBJ2-3; TCRdb's D gene call, TRBD2, goes unchecked for lack of DNA. The CDR3 is 15 residues long. Germline values: CDR1 SGHTA, CDR2 FQGNSA. The CDR3 spells CASSVTSGGPDTQYF.

The rearrangement links TRBV3-1 to TRBJ2-2. The CDR3 extends over 11 amino acids. CDR1 is LGHDT and CDR2 is YNNKEL in the germline V gene (reference sequence). This CDR3 reads CASSTTGELFF.

The chain joins TRBV14 to TRBJ2-2. Germline values: CDR1 SGHDN, CDR2 FVKESK. The CDR3 contains 15 residues. CDR3 loop: CASSQDISDTGELFF. The whole variable domain, filled in from reference TRBV14 and TRBJ2-2, reads EAGVTQFPSHSVIEKGQTVTLRCDPISGHDNLYWYRRVMGKEIKFLLHFVKESKQDESGMPNNRFLAERTGGTYSTLKVQPAELEDSGVYFCASSQDISDTGELFFGEGSRLTVL.

V is TRBV20-1 and J is TRBJ2-1; the TCRdb D gene call, TRBD2, has no DNA to confirm it. The CDR3 sequence is 12 residues long. Germline V lookup: CDR1 DFQATT, CDR2 SNEGSKA (reference sequence). The CDR3: CSAPREREAQFF.

The rearrangement uses TRBV28 and TRBJ2-7; the TCRdb D gene call, TRBD2, has no DNA to confirm it. The germline gives CDR1 MDHEN, CDR2 SYDVKM. The CDR3 runs 13 residues. The CDR3 region is CASETSASYEQYF.

The chain recombines TRBV3-1 with TRBJ2-1; TCRdb gives TRBD2 as the D gene, but with no DNA this cannot be confirmed. CDR3 size: 15 residues. CDR1 and CDR2 (germline): LGHDT, YNNKEL (reference sequence). The CDR3 reads CASSLRLAGGGEQFF.

The genes are TRBV5-4 and TRBJ1-2; lacking DNA, the TRBD1 call made by TCRdb goes unchecked. Germline loops: CDR1 SGHNT, CDR2 YYREEE (reference sequence). The CDR3 sequence is 14 residues long. The CDR3 sequence: CASSTGQRGYGYTF. The full variable domain, with the rest looked up from reference TRBV5-4 and TRBJ1-2, is ETGVTQSPTHLIKTRGQQVTLRCSSQSGHNTVSWYQQALGQGPQFIFQYYREEENGRGNFPPRFSGLQFPNYSSELNVNALELDDSALYLCASSTGQRGYGYTFGSGTRLTVV.

The rearrangement links TRBV12-3 or TRBV12-4 to TRBJ1-1. CDR3 size: 14 residues. CDR3 sequence reads: CASKDSLEATEAFF.